This TCR beta chain was captured in a study of cytomegalovirus exposure and HLA in healthy donors. General study results and limits: The classifier reportedly diagnosed cytomegalovirus status with high sensitivity and specificity. Across HLA loci, a later analysis found differing TCR association rates, with DRB1 most and HLA-C fewest. Listed as cytomegalovirus-associated were over 150 TCR beta chains.

Germline V gene lookup returns CDR1 MNHEY and CDR2 SVGAGI. The germline V and J ends were trimmed by 0 bases and 1 base, with 7 bases remaining between them. This CDR3 region has 16 residues. Healthy bone marrow donors made up the cohort. Researchers ran the PCR with 60 Vbeta and 13 Jbeta primers. Some clones are missing from TCRdb's copy, which holds only in-frame ones; the method was immunoSEQ multiplex PCR. The data show some 110,000 clones, around 61% seen once. As for this clone: Antigen specificity is unknown. This CDR3 is also generated by other DNA sequences in the sample.

The sequence derives from a woman aged 25 to 39 in good health and CMV-seronegative. Sequencing used PBMCs. J is TRBJ2-6 and V is TRBV6-5, with a weak D call TRBD1 (5 bases). CDR3 in DNA: TGTGCCAGCAGTTACTCAGGGGTATCTGGGGCCAACGTCCTGACTTTC. This translates into CASSYSGVSGANVLTF.